This TCR beta chain came from a study of neoadjuvant anti-PD-1 for oral cavity cancer. Findings and caveats of the study: Post-nivolumab, blood T cell clonality was significantly elevated in non-responders.

Points on this clone: Its antigen is unidentified.

Libraries were prepared by immunoSEQ multiplex PCR; TCRdb keeps only in-frame clonotypes and omits some of them. Among 35,000 to 50,000 clones listed, approximately 80% were seen once. The germline V gene has CDR1 MNHEY and CDR2 SMNVEV (reference sequence). The CDR3 totals 16 residues. V was cut by 2 bases and J by 0 bases, with 12 bases left in between. The time point denotes: after neoadjuvant nivolumab, at surgical resection. This sequence joins TRBV27 and TRBJ2-3; tentatively, D is TRBD1 (5 bases). This receptor was identified in a person aged 40 to 85 with oral cavity squamous cell carcinoma. The sequenced sample was PBMCs, obtained after nivolumab (anti-PD-1) treatment. In nucleotides, the CDR3 is TGTGCCAGCAGTTTACGGCCGACAGTAAGCACAGATACGCAGTATTTT. Its translation is CASSLRPTVSTDTQYF.